The rows below give T cell receptor beta chains drawn from one sample of a study of blood T cells in healthy people across ages. TCRdb fed the 5' RACE reads into MiXCR, producing one record per CDR3 protein. The sample includes 580,000 or so distinct CDR3 sequences, less than 60% of them seen just once. The source material was blood. The receptors derive from a man older than 75 in good health. CDR3s include the opening cysteine and the closing phenylalanine or tryptophan. Each record gives: J gene, V gene, D gene, clone size, CDR3 protein, CDR3 DNA. A D gene is named only where the DNA matches it firmly. Expanded clones are given a class, and other clones once, few, many or no size at all.

TRBJ1-5	TRBV5-1	TRBD1	few	CASSLGTGVGNQPQHF	TGCGCCAGCAGCTTAGGGACAGGGGTAGGGAATCAGCCCCAGCATTTT
TRBJ1-1	TRBV7-8	NA	NA	CASTPTPGQKMNTEAFF	TGTGCCAGCACCCCTACCCCGGGACAAAAAATGAACACTGAAGCTTTCTTT
TRBJ1-1	TRBV20-1	NA	NA	CSARDWGTEAFF	TGCAGTGCTAGAGATTGGGGCACTGAAGCTTTCTTT
TRBJ2-7	TRBV28	NA	NA	CASTGQFEQYF	TGTGCCAGCACCGGACAGTTCGAGCAGTACTTC
TRBJ2-7	TRBV20-1	TRBD2	NA	CSAERTSGTPYEQYF	TGCAGTGCTGAAAGGACTAGCGGAACTCCCTACGAGCAGTACTTC
TRBJ1-5	TRBV5-6	NA	NA	CASSLKRAQRPQHF	TGTGCCAGCAGCTTGAAGCGGGCGCAGCGGCCCCAGCATTTT
TRBJ2-7	TRBV7-9	NA	NA	CASSLSSPRSYEQYF	TGTGCCAGCAGCTTAAGTAGCCCCAGGTCTTACGAGCAGTACTTC
TRBJ1-2	TRBV10-2	NA	NA	CASSESTANGYTF	TGCGCCAGCAGTGAGTCAACAGCAAATGGCTACACCTTC
TRBJ2-7	TRBV6-5	TRBD2	NA	CANRRLAVVEQYF	TGTGCCAACCGACGACTAGCGGTAGTTGAGCAGTACTTC
TRBJ2-5	TRBV20-1	NA	few	CSARATEETQYF	TGCAGTGCTAGAGCTACAGAAGAGACCCAGTACTTC
TRBJ2-3	TRBV20-1	TRBD2	few	CSASVASGSDTQYF	TGCAGTGCTAGTGTGGCTAGCGGGAGTGATACGCAGTATTTT
TRBJ2-7	TRBV18	NA	NA	CASSPQRSYEQYF	TGTGCCAGCTCACCACAGAGGTCGTACGAGCAGTACTTC
TRBJ2-7	TRBV20-1	NA	NA	CSASHPAGEQYF	TGCAGTGCTAGCCATCCGGCGGGCGAGCAGTACTTC
TRBJ1-4	TRBV7-9	NA	few	CASSLGGWTGEELFF	TGTGCCAGCAGCTTAGGAGGGTGGACCGGTGAAGAACTGTTTTTT
TRBJ2-2	TRBV7-2	NA	NA	CASSFSVRANTGELFF	TGTGCCAGCAGCTTCTCGGTCAGAGCGAACACCGGGGAGCTGTTTTTT
TRBJ2-2	TRBV28	NA	NA	CASSPFGGRTGELFF	TGTGCCAGCAGCCCATTTGGGGGGCGCACCGGGGAGCTGTTTTTT
TRBJ1-1	TRBV7-9	NA	NA	CASSGRTDTNTEAFF	TGTGCCAGCAGCGGGAGGACAGATACGAACACTGAAGCTTTCTTT
TRBJ2-7	TRBV30	NA	NA	CAWNPDSPAYEQYF	TGTGCCTGGAACCCCGACAGCCCAGCCTACGAGCAGTACTTC
TRBJ2-1	TRBV4-1	TRBD2	NA	CASSQVASGRYNEQFF	TGCGCCAGCAGCCAAGTGGCTAGCGGGAGGTACAATGAGCAGTTCTTC
TRBJ2-3	TRBV20-1	NA	NA	CSARGPRFPTDTQYF	TGCAGTGCTAGAGGCCCCCGGTTTCCCACAGATACGCAGTATTTT
TRBJ2-5	TRBV29-1	TRBD1	NA	CSVAGQVGETQYF	TGCAGCGTCGCAGGACAGGTTGGAGAGACCCAGTACTTC
TRBJ1-1	TRBV7-3	NA	NA	CASSFTGRTEAFF	TGTGCCAGCAGCTTTACAGGGAGGACTGAAGCTTTCTTT
TRBJ1-1	TRBV7-9	NA	NA	CASSPSRAVLRGNTEAFF	TGTGCCAGCAGCCCAAGCAGGGCAGTGCTTAGGGGGAACACTGAAGCTTTCTTT
TRBJ1-2	TRBV29-1	NA	NA	CSAMNVQGGLGYTF	TGCAGCGCTATGAATGTACAGGGCGGGTTGGGTTACACCTTC
TRBJ2-6	TRBV28	TRBD1	once	CASRPGQGLISGANVLTF	TGTGCCAGCAGACCGGGACAGGGGTTAATCTCTGGGGCCAACGTCCTGACTTTC
TRBJ2-7	TRBV4-3	TRBD1	NA	CASSQSCGQGYEQYF	TGCGCCAGCAGCCAATCGTGCGGACAGGGCTACGAGCAGTACTTC
TRBJ1-4	TRBV9	NA	few	CASSVDPGGVLFF	TGTGCCAGCAGCGTAGACCCGGGCGGGGTTCTGTTTTTT
TRBJ2-4	TRBV5-1	NA	NA	CAGSQELISRRETQYF	TGCGCCGGCAGCCAAGAGCTTATCTCCAGAAGAGAAACCCAGTACTTC
TRBJ2-1	TRBV6-5	TRBD2	many	CASYGTSGSEFF	TGTGCCAGCTATGGGACTAGCGGGAGTGAGTTCTTC
TRBJ2-2	TRBV7-2	TRBD1	NA	CASSLTGGFTGELFF	TGTGCCAGCAGCTTAACAGGGGGCTTCACCGGGGAGCTGTTTTTT
TRBJ2-1	TRBV30	TRBD2	NA	CAWSVRRTSGSDEQFF	TGTGCCTGGAGTGTACGGCGGACTAGCGGGAGCGATGAGCAGTTCTTC
TRBJ1-6	TRBV6-6	NA	few	CASTRSGGEGSPPHF	TGTGCCAGCACCAGATCCGGTGGGGAGGGTTCACCCCCCCACTTT
TRBJ2-5	TRBV4-3	NA	NA	CASSQVRDNQETQYF	TGCGCCAGCAGCCAAGTGCGGGACAACCAAGAGACCCAGTACTTC
TRBJ1-2	TRBV7-3	TRBD1	few	CASSSTGVRGYTF	TGTGCCAGCAGCTCCACAGGGGTTCGTGGCTACACCTTC
TRBJ2-1	TRBV28	TRBD2	NA	CASSLSGGLAGGYNEQFF	TGTGCCAGCAGTTTAAGCGGCGGGCTAGCGGGAGGGTACAATGAGCAGTTCTTC
TRBJ2-6	TRBV20-1	NA	NA	CSAREYSGANVLTF	TGCAGTGCTAGAGAGTATTCTGGGGCCAACGTCCTGACTTTC
TRBJ1-1	TRBV29-1	NA	few	CSAKGYTEAFF	TGCAGCGCGAAGGGATACACTGAAGCTTTCTTT
TRBJ2-3	TRBV3-1	TRBD2	NA	CASSTTTGGLTDTQYF	TGTGCCAGCAGCACAACCACGGGGGGTTTAACGGATACGCAGTATTTT
TRBJ1-5	TRBV2	NA	NA	CASAPPSNQPQHF	TGTGCCAGCGCACCGCCAAGCAATCAGCCCCAGCATTTT
TRBJ1-2	TRBV25-1	NA	few	CASSEMGGYGYTF	TGTGCCAGCAGTGAAATGGGGGGATATGGCTACACCTTC
TRBJ2-1	TRBV6-2/TRBV6-3	NA	few	CASSAGGSREFF	TGTGCCAGCAGTGCGGGCGGGTCCCGGGAGTTCTTC
TRBJ2-7	TRBV29-1	TRBD1	once	CSVPDPNRGYYNEQYF	TGCAGCGTTCCCGACCCTAACAGGGGGTACTACAATGAGCAGTACTTC
TRBJ1-3	TRBV12-3/TRBV12-4	NA	NA	CASRPDGSSGNTIYF	TGTGCCAGCAGGCCGGACGGTAGCTCTGGAAACACCATATATTTT
TRBJ2-5	TRBV20-1	NA	NA	CSAGRNRETQYF	TGCAGTGCTGGACGAAACAGAGAGACCCAGTACTTC
TRBJ1-1	TRBV7-3	NA	NA	CASSLTGDVGITEAFF	TGCGCCAGCAGCTTAACGGGGGACGTGGGGATCACTGAAGCTTTCTTT
TRBJ2-7	TRBV14	NA	NA	CASSQAGSNEQYF	TGTGCCAGCAGCCAAGCAGGGAGCAACGAGCAGTACTTC
TRBJ1-2	TRBV12-3/TRBV12-4	TRBD1	few	CASSPIIEGAPYGYTF	TGTGCCAGCAGCCCCATCATAGAGGGGGCGCCCTATGGCTACACCTTC
TRBJ2-3	TRBV10-3	NA	NA	CAIGLDRELGDTQYF	TGTGCCATCGGCCTCGATAGGGAGTTGGGAGATACGCAGTATTTT
TRBJ1-1	TRBV10-3	NA	NA	CAISDETGRGTEAFF	TGTGCCATCAGTGATGAAACGGGCCGAGGCACTGAAGCTTTCTTT
TRBJ2-3	TRBV7-3	NA	NA	CASGPGRETDTQYF	TGTGCCAGCGGCCCTGGGCGGGAAACAGATACGCAGTATTTT
TRBJ2-6	TRBV6-5	NA	few	CASSKSGLSGANVLTF	TGTGCCAGCAGTAAAAGCGGACTTTCCGGGGCCAACGTCCTGACTTTC
TRBJ2-3	TRBV7-3	NA	NA	CASSLTGALTDTQYF	TGTGCCAGCAGCTTAACTGGGGCTTTAACAGATACGCAGTATTTT
TRBJ1-6	TRBV4-3	NA	NA	CASSQGDLAPPLHF	TGCGCCAGCAGCCAAGGGGACCTCGCACCGCCCCTCCACTTT
TRBJ1-3	TRBV7-2	NA	NA	CAGSPGSGNTIYF	TGTGCCGGCAGTCCAGGCTCTGGAAACACCATATATTTT
TRBJ2-1	TRBV7-8	NA	NA	CASSSIVGSYNEQFF	TGTGCCAGCAGCTCGATCGTGGGCTCCTACAATGAGCAGTTCTTC
TRBJ2-3	TRBV7-2	TRBD1	NA	CASSLGTGTPDTQYF	TGTGCCAGCAGCTTAGGGACAGGGACGCCAGATACGCAGTATTTT
TRBJ2-1	TRBV3-1	TRBD2	NA	CASSQAPPTSGNYNEQFF	TGTGCCAGCAGCCAAGCCCCCCCCACTAGCGGGAACTACAATGAGCAGTTCTTC